These 18 T cell receptor beta chains originate from one sample sequenced in a study of T cell responses to AZD1222 COVID-19 vaccine. The data were produced by immunoSEQ multiplex PCR, yet TCRdb's version contains in-frame clones alone and is incomplete. The sample includes tens of thousands of clones, around 90% of them seen just once. The sample was peripheral blood, taken on day 0 of MenACWY control vaccination. Receptors were obtained from an adult in good health.

This chain uses TRBV12-3 or TRBV12-4 with TRBJ2-7; D may correspond to TRBD1 or TRBD2 (5 bases each). Between the trimmed V and J ends, which lost 5 bases and 9 bases, there was a span of 17 bases. The CDR3 runs to 13 residues. In DNA, the CDR3 is TGTGCCAGCAGTCTTAACCGGGACCGGGGGCAGTACTTC. It yields the protein CASSLNRDRGQYF.

V usage is TRBV28 and J usage is TRBJ1-2; maybe TRBD1 (5 bases). Germline V CDR1 and CDR2: MDHEN, SYDVKM. V was shortened by 6 bases and J by 6 bases, with 20 bases between the two germline ends. The CDR3 runs to 15 residues. This CDR3 reads CASRPPLWGGDGYTF. As DNA, the CDR3 is TGTGCCAGCAGACCCCCTCTCTGGGGGGGGGATGGCTACACCTTC.

Notes on this clone: Other nucleotide sequences in the sample specify the same CDR3. The chain has TRBV6-5 and TRBJ1-1; the D is unclear. From germline, CDR1 is MNHEY and CDR2 SVGAGI. V was clipped by 0 bases and J by 3 bases, with 8 bases between them. The CDR3 consists of 14 residues. As DNA, the CDR3 is TGTGCCAGCAGTTACTCCTTTCTAGACACTGAAGCTTTCTTT. Translated, it gives CASSYSFLDTEAFF.

The rearrangement joins TRBV7-2 to TRBJ2-1; the D call may be TRBD1 or TRBD2 (5 bases each). The length of the CDR3 is 12 residues. The V and J ends lost 2 bases and 7 bases respectively, with 6 bases between them. Germline loops: CDR1 SGHTA, CDR2 FQGNSA. The CDR3 here is CASSLWGNEQFF. The CDR3 DNA is TGTGCCAGCAGCTTATGGGGGAATGAGCAGTTCTTC.

V is TRBV29-1 and J is TRBJ1-1; 7 bases fit TRBD1. V was clipped by 6 bases and J by 6 bases; unmatched bases: 7. CDR1 is SQVTM, CDR2 ANQGSEA, per germline. This CDR3 is built from 12 residues. CDR3 loop: CSVRGGEAEAFF. The DNA for the CDR3 is TGCAGCGTCAGGGGGGGGGAGGCTGAAGCTTTCTTT.

The chain is built from TRBV30 and TRBJ1-6; the D gene is possibly TRBD1 (5 bases). The germline V gene has CDR1 GTSNPN and CDR2 SVGIG (reference sequence). V dropped 0 bases and J dropped 7 bases, with 13 bases sitting between them. This CDR3 is built from 15 residues. CDR3 amino acids: CAWSVRGLINSPLHF. The CDR3 DNA reads as TGTGCCTGGAGTGTAAGGGGCCTCATCAATTCACCCCTCCACTTT.

A word on this clone: The junction departs from germline at one end; a sequencing error may be responsible. The chain combines TRBV6-1 with TRBJ2-7, with a tentative D call TRBD2 (5 bases). Looked up from germline, CDR1 is MNHNS and CDR2 is SASEGT. The CDR3 is 14 amino acids. The DNA for the CDR3 is TGTGCCAGCAGTGAAGCGTATGAGACTACAAATCCCCCCTTC. Residues: CASSEAYETTNPPF.

The chain has TRBV29-1 and TRBJ2-5; a weak D match, TRBD1 (6 bases). Trimming took off 7 bases at V and 4 bases at J, with 19 bases between the two ends. CDR1 and CDR2 (germline): SQVTM, ANQGSEA. The CDR3 totals 14 residues. CDR3 residues: CSAADSPITETQYF. CDR3 DNA: TGCAGCGCGGCGGACAGTCCAATTACAGAGACCCAGTACTTC.

J is TRBJ2-4 and V is TRBV2; D possibly corresponds to TRBD1 (6 bases). CDR1 and CDR2 (germline): SNHLY, FYNNEI. The CDR3 has 12 residues. Between the trimmed V and J ends, which lost 2 bases and 9 bases, there was a span of 8 bases. This chain's CDR3 is CASSERDTIQYF. As DNA, the CDR3 is TGTGCCAGCAGTGAAAGGGACACCATTCAGTACTTC.

V is TRBV28 and J is TRBJ1-2, with no clear D. The CDR3 extends over 15 amino acids. Germline CDR1 reads MDHEN; CDR2 reads SYDVKM. V dropped 5 bases and J dropped 2 bases, with 15 bases sitting between them. CDR3: CASSDPGNSNYGYTF. Here the CDR3 DNA reads TGTGCCAGCAGTGACCCCGGCAACTCGAACTATGGCTACACCTTC.

This clone occurred once. The chain joins TRBV14 to TRBJ1-3; D is unclear. The V end lost 2 bases, the J end lost 0 bases, and 11 bases lay between the germline ends. Germline assignment: CDR1 SGHDN and CDR2 FVKESK. There are 16 residues in the CDR3. The CDR3 loop reads CASSQTQRISGNTIYF. CDR3 nucleotide sequence: TGTGCCAGCAGCCAAACTCAGCGCATCTCTGGAAACACCATATATTTT.

This chain uses TRBV12-3 or TRBV12-4 with TRBJ1-3; D not resolved. V was trimmed by 7 bases and J by 2 bases, leaving 9 bases between them. CDR3 size: 13 residues. CDR3 protein: CASTRSTGNTIYF. DNA of the CDR3: TGTGCCAGCACAAGGAGTACTGGAAACACCATATATTTT.

The genes are TRBV5-5 and TRBJ1-6; D uncertain. The V and J ends lost 0 bases and 7 bases respectively, with 14 bases between them. CDR3 length equals 16 residues. Germline CDR1 reads SGHKS; CDR2 reads YYEKEE (reference sequence). The CDR3: CASSLGSEGGNSPLHF. The CDR3, as DNA: TGTGCCAGCAGCTTGGGGAGCGAGGGAGGAAATTCACCCCTCCACTTT.

This sequence joins TRBV18 and TRBJ1-2, with TRBD1 as a possible D gene (5 bases). V gave up 3 bases and J gave up 2 bases, with 13 bases separating them. This CDR3 is 15 amino acids long. CDR1 is KGHSH, CDR2 LQKENI, per germline. The DNA of the CDR3 is TGTGCCAGCTCACCGGACGGGGCTCCCAACTATGGCTACACCTTC. Protein: CASSPDGAPNYGYTF.

This rearrangement joins TRBV11-1 to TRBJ2-7; possibly TRBD1 for D (5 bases). V was shortened by 3 bases and J by 4 bases, with 19 bases between the two germline ends. Germline V lookup: CDR1 SGHAT, CDR2 FQDESV (reference sequence). The CDR3 length is 16 residues. CDR3 nucleotides: TGTGCCAGCAGCTTGTTTCGGCAGGGCTCAAATTACGAGCAGTACTTC. This codes for CASSLFRQGSNYEQYF.

The rearrangement joins TRBV7-9 to TRBJ1-1; maybe TRBD1 (5 bases). Trimming took 5 bases from V and 3 from J, leaving 16 bases between them. The CDR3 spans 15 residues. The germline V gene has CDR1 SEHNR and CDR2 FQNEAQ (reference sequence). DNA of the CDR3: TGTGCCAGCAGCCGGAACCCCCCACAGGACACTGAAGCTTTCTTT. Its translation: CASSRNPPQDTEAFF.

This rearrangement joins TRBV4-1 to TRBJ1-6; D gene uncertain. This CDR3 is built from 14 residues. Germline loops: CDR1 MGHRA, CDR2 YSYEKL. Deletions cut 1 base from V and 7 bases from J, with 8 bases between. CDR3 amino acids: CASSQAAGNSPLHF. CDR3 coding DNA: TGCGCCAGCAGCCAAGCCGCGGGCAATTCACCCCTCCACTTT.

The V call is TRBV28, the J call TRBJ1-2, with D hard to call. The CDR3 is made up of 14 amino acids. V was cut by 5 bases and J by 9 bases, with 19 bases left in between. The germline gives CDR1 MDHEN, CDR2 SYDVKM. Written as DNA, the CDR3 is TGTGCCAGCAGTCTGAGGCAGGAATCAAAAAGCTACACCTTC. It specifies CASSLRQESKSYTF.